This TCR beta chain appears in the sequencing data of a study of cytomegalovirus exposure and HLA in healthy donors. Sequencing was performed with immunoSEQ multiplex PCR; in TCRdb, only in-frame clones are kept and a portion is missing. The table includes roughly 350,000 clones, about nine tenths detected once. This CDR3 is built from 14 residues. Germline values: CDR1 SGHTA, CDR2 FQGNSA. V lost 2 bases to trimming and J lost 6 bases, with 10 bases between them. This clone was picked up a small number of times. The origin of this receptor is a woman between 18 and 29 years old in good health and CMV-seronegative. V and J are TRBV7-2 and TRBJ1-4; D is possibly TRBD1 (6 bases). Sequencing was carried out using PBMCs. The CDR3 nucleotides read TGTGCCAGCAGCTTATGGGGGGGCGATGAAAAACTGTTTTTT. Its translation is CASSLWGGDEKLFF.